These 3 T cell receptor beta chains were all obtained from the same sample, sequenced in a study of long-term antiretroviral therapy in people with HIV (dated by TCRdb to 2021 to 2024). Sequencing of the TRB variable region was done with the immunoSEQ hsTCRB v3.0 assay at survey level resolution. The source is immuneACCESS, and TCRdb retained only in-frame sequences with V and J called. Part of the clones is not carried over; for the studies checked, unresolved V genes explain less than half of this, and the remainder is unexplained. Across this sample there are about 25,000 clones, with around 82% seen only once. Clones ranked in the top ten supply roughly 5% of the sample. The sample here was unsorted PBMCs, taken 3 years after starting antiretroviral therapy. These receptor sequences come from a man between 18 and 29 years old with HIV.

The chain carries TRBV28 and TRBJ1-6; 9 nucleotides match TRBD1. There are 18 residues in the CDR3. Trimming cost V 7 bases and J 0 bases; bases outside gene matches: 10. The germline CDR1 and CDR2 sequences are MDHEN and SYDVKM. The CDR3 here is CASTILTGGASYNSPLHF. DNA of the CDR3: TGTGCCAGCACCATTTTAACAGGGGGCGCCTCCTATAATTCACCCCTCCACTTT. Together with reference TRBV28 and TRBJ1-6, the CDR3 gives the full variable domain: DVKVTQSSRYLVKRTGEKVFLECVQDMDHENMFWYRQDPGLGLRLIYFSYDVKMKEKGDIPEGYSVSREKKERFSLILESASTNQTSMYLCASTILTGGASYNSPLHFGNGTRLTVT.

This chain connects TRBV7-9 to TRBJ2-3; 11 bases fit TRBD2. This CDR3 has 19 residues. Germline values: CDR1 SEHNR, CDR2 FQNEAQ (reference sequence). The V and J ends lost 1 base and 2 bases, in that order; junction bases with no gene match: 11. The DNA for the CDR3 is TGTGCCAGCAGCTTAGGCCCCCCTAGCGGGGGGCCTTTCACAGATACGCAGTATTTT. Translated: CASSLGPPSGGPFTDTQYF.

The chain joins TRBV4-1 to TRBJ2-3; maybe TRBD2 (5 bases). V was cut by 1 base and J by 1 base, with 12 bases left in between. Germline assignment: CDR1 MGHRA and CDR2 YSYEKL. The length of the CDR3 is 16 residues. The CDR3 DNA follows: TGCGCCAGCAGCCAAGGAGTGAGGGTCGGCACAGATACGCAGTATTTT. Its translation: CASSQGVRVGTDTQYF.